The 6 T cell receptor beta chains presented below share a single source sample, sequenced in a study of blood T cell repertoires in COVID-19. Using immunoSEQ multiplex PCR, the repertoire was profiled, and TCRdb retains in-frame clones only, with some absent. The sample has about 250,000 clones, around 90% seen once. Sequencing was done on a sample of peripheral blood. All receptors derive from a woman in her forties who had recovered from COVID-19.

V and J are TRBV5-4 and TRBJ2-1; 8 positions match TRBD2. This CDR3 comprises 13 residues. With V trimmed by 2 bases and J by 6 bases, 1 base remained unmatched. Germline V CDR1 and CDR2: SGHNT, YYREEE (reference sequence). CDR3 region: CASSFGGGNEQFF. DNA for the CDR3: TGTGCCAGCAGCTTCGGGGGGGGCAATGAGCAGTTCTTC.

The rearrangement joins TRBV7-7 to TRBJ2-2; weak D call: TRBD2 (6 bases). There are 15 residues in the CDR3. The ends were cut back, 3 bases at V and 4 bases at J, with 12 bases in the middle. Germline values: CDR1 SSHAT, CDR2 FNYEAQ (reference sequence). Here the CDR3 reads CASSLFPRGTGELFF. The CDR3 nucleotides read TGTGCCAGCAGCTTGTTCCCGCGGGGCACCGGGGAGCTGTTTTTT.

V and J are TRBV5-4 and TRBJ1-2; 7 bases are shared with TRBD1. The CDR3 is made up of 17 amino acids. V shed 3 bases, J shed 2 bases, and the junction held 13 bases outside the gene matches. Per the germline V gene, CDR1 is SGHNT and CDR2 is YYREEE (reference sequence). CDR3 residues: CASSSRQGLGANYGYTF. The CDR3 bases are TGTGCCAGCAGCTCCAGACAGGGATTAGGGGCAAACTATGGCTACACCTTC.

This clone was seen a handful of times. The rearrangement joins TRBV2 to TRBJ2-1; D is perhaps TRBD1 (6 bases). The germline V and J ends were trimmed by 6 bases and 7 bases, with 16 bases remaining between them. Per germline, CDR1 SNHLY and CDR2 FYNNEI. The CDR3 is made up of 14 amino acids. The DNA for the CDR3 is TGTGCCAGCAGAGAGAGACAGGCACCAAATGAGCAGTTCTTC. This translates into CASRERQAPNEQFF.

The chain recombines TRBV7-2 with TRBJ2-7; weak D call: TRBD2 (6 bases). V dropped 4 bases and J dropped 5 bases, with 15 bases sitting between them. The CDR3 length is 14 residues. The germline gives CDR1 SGHTA, CDR2 FQGNSA. In nucleotides, the CDR3 is TGTGCCAGCAGCTCCGGGCGGGGCGCCCACGAGCAGTACTTC. This translates into CASSSGRGAHEQYF.

The CDR3 sequence is CASSGGGRAIFFDEQFF. The CDR3 nucleotides are TGTGCCAGCAGTGGGGGTGGGAGGGCCATATTTTTTGATGAGCAGTTCTTC. The chain employs TRBV2 and TRBJ2-1; 7 bases match TRBD2. J lost 8 bases, V lost 4 bases, and 17 bases had no gene match. The CDR3 spans 17 residues. The germline CDR1 and CDR2 sequences are SNHLY and FYNNEI.